This TCR beta chain was identified in a study of blood T cell repertoires in COVID-19. For the study at large: Researchers got acute and convalescent COVID-19 samples from the United States, Italy and Spain. Nucleic acid was either cDNA or gDNA, and it came from T cells, B-cell-depleted T cells, or PBMCs.

On this clone: The junction departs from germline at one end; a sequencing error may be responsible.

Per the original data handling: The authors estimated nucleated cell counts from reference gene primer amplification. Some clones are missing from TCRdb's copy, which holds only in-frame ones; the method was immunoSEQ multiplex PCR. Clone size and the V and J calls come from that table; the DNA yielded D and trimming. The sample has 130,000 or so clones; less than 85% are singletons. The receptor comes from a woman aged 80 or older with acute or convalescent COVID-19. Specimen: peripheral blood.

In nucleotides, the CDR3 is TGTGCCAGCAGCCAAGTCCGGAGAAACATCATATATTTT. It is translated as CASSQVRRNIIYF. The chain joins TRBV14 to TRBJ1-3; D is uncertain. The CDR3 has 13 amino acids. Germline CDR1 reads SGHDN; CDR2 reads FVKESK.